The entry that follows covers one T cell receptor (beta chain) sequence. The data are from a study of blood T cell repertoires in COVID-19. Study as a whole: The samples span acute and convalescent COVID-19 from the United States, Italy and Spain. From T cells, B-cell-depleted T cells, or PBMCs came the material, which was cDNA or gDNA.

Per the original data handling: Estimated nucleated cell counts came from reference gene primer amplification. Sequencing was performed with immunoSEQ multiplex PCR; in TCRdb, only in-frame clones are kept and a portion is missing. V and J calls and clone size come straight from that table; D and trimming were deduced from the DNA. The data contain about 410,000 clones, 75% to 90% of them seen just once; the ten biggest clones take up about 1.6%. Sequenced material: peripheral blood. The origin of this receptor is a woman aged 40-49 years with COVID-19, enrolled during active disease.

The CDR3 sequence is CAVGRSLSDNEQFF. In nucleotides, the CDR3 is TGTGCCGTCGGGAGGAGTTTAAGTGACAATGAGCAGTTCTTC. V usage is TRBV19 and J usage is TRBJ2-1; 7 nucleotides match TRBD2. Germline CDR1 and CDR2: LNHDA and SQIVND (reference sequence). The CDR3 has 14 amino acids. V was pared by 11 bases and J by 5 bases, with 12 bases of the junction left unmatched. The whole variable domain, remainder taken from reference TRBV19 and TRBJ2-1, is DGGITQSPKYLFRKEGQNVTLSCEQNLNHDAMYWYRQDPGQGLRLIYYSQIVNDFQKGDIAEGYSVSREKKESFPLTVTSAQKNPTAFYLCAVGRSLSDNEQFFGPGTRLTVL.